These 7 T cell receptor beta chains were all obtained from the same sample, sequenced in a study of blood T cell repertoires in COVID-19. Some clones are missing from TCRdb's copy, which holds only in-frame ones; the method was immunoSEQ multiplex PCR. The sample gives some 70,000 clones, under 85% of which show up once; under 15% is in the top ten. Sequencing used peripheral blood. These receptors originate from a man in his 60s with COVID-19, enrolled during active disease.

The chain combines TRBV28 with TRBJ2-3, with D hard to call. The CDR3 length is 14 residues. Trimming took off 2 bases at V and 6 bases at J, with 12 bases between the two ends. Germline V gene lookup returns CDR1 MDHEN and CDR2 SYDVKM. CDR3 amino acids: CASSLVGYGDTQYF. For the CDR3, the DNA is TGTGCCAGCAGTTTAGTTGGCTACGGGGATACGCAGTATTTT.

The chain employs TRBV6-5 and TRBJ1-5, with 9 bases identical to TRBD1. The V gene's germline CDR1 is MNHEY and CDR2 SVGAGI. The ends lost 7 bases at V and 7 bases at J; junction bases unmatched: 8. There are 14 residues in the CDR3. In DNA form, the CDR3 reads TGTGCCAGCAAGAGGACAGGGGTAGGACAGCCCCAGCATTTT. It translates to CASKRTGVGQPQHF.

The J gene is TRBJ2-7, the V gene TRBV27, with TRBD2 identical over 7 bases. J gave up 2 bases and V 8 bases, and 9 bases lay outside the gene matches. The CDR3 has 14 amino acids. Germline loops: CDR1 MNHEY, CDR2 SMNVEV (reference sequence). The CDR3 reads CASASLAGAYEQYF. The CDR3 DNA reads TGTGCCAGCGCCTCCCTCGCGGGAGCCTACGAGCAGTACTTC.

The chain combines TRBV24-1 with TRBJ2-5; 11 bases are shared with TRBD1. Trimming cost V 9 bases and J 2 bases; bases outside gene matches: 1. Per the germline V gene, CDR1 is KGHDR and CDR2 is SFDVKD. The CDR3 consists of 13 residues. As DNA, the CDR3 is TGTGCCACCGGGACAGGGGGGCAAGAGACCCAGTACTTC. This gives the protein CATGTGGQETQYF.

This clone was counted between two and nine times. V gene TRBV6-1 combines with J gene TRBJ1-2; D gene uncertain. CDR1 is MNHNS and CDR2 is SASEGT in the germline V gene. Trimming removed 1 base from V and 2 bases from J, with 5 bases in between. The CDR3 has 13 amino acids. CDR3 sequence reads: CASSEGLNYGYTF. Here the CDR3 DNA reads TGTGCCAGCAGTGAAGGACTGAACTATGGCTACACCTTC.

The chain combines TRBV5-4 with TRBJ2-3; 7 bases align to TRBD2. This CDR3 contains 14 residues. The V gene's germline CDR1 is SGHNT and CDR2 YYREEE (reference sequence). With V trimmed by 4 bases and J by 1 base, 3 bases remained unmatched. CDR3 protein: CASSVRGGTDTQYF. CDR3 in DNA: TGTGCCAGCAGCGTACGGGGGGGCACAGATACGCAGTATTTT.

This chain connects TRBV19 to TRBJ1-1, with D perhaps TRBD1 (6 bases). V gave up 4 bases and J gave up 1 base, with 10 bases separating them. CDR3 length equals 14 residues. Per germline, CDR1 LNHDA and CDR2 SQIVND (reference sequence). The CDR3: CASSRGTQNTEAFF. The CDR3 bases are TGTGCCAGTAGTAGAGGGACACAGAACACTGAAGCTTTCTTT.